Given below is one T cell receptor beta chain in context. The germline V gene has CDR1 MDHEN and CDR2 SYDVKM. V was clipped by 7 bases and J by 3 bases, with 18 bases between them. The CDR3 loop spans 15 amino acids. PCR amplification relied on 60 Vbeta primers (plus 13 Jbeta primers). Method: immunoSEQ multiplex PCR; TCRdb's copy keeps in-frame clones and lacks some. The table lists approximately 150,000 clones. This sample stems from a study of cytomegalovirus exposure and HLA in healthy donors. The source of this sequence is a woman aged 35 to 49 in good health and CMV-seronegative. The sample taken for sequencing was PBMCs. The J gene is TRBJ1-1, the V gene TRBV28; maybe TRBD1 (6 bases). For the CDR3, the DNA is TGTGCCAGCAACATGATACAGGGTCTTGACACTGAAGCTTTCTTT. Translating gives CASNMIQGLDTEAFF. The full variable domain, with the rest looked up from reference TRBV28 and TRBJ1-1, is DVKVTQSSRYLVKRTGEKVFLECVQDMDHENMFWYRQDPGLGLRLIYFSYDVKMKEKGDIPEGYSVSREKKERFSLILESASTNQTSMYLCASNMIQGLDTEAFFGQGTRLTVV.